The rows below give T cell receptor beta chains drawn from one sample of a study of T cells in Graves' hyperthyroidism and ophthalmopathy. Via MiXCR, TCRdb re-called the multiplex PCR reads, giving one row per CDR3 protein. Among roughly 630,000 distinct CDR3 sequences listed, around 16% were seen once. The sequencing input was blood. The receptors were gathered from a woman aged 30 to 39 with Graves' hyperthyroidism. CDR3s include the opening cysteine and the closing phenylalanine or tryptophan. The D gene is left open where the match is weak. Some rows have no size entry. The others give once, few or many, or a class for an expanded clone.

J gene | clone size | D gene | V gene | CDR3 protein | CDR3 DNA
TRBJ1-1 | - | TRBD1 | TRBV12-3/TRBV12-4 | CASSFIRGQGEKAFF | TGTGCCAGCAGTTTTATAAGAGGACAGGGCGAAAAGGCTTTCTTT
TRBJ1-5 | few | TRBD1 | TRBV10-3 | CAIGTQGAVQPQHF | TGTGCCATCGGGACGCAGGGGGCTGTTCAGCCCCAGCATTTT
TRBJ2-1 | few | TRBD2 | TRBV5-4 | CASSTGLAGGPGNEQFF | TGTGCCAGCAGCACAGGACTAGCGGGAGGGCCTGGGAATGAGCAGTTCTTC
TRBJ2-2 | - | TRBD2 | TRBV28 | CASIKAGEGNTGELFF | TGTGCCAGCATCAAAGCGGGAGAGGGTAACACCGGGGAGCTGTTTTTT
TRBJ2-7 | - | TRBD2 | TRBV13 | CASSHSGLAETYEQYF | TGTGCCAGCAGCCACTCGGGACTAGCGGAGACCTACGAGCAGTACTTC
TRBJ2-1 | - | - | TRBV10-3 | CAASTGGPYNEQFF | TGTGCCGCCTCGACGGGTGGGCCCTACAATGAGCAGTTCTTC
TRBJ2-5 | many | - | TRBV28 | CASSFLETQYF | -
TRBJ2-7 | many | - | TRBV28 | CASSLGWGYEQYF | TGTGCCAGCAGTTTAGGGTGGGGCTACGAGCAGTACTTC
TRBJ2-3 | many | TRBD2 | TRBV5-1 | CASSSGVLAGTTDTQYF | TGCGCCAGCAGCTCCGGCGTCCTAGCGGGAACCACAGATACGCAGTATTTT
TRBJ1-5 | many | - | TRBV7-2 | CASSFKGDQPQHF | TGTGCCAGCAGCTTCAAAGGTGATCAGCCCCAGCATTTT
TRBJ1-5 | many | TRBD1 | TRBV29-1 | CRDRPQGRDSPDNQPQHF | TGCAGGGATCGCCCCCAGGGCCGGGACAGTCCCGACAATCAGCCCCAGCATTTT
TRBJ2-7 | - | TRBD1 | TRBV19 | CASSIARGTGDSYEQYF | TGTGCCAGTAGTATAGCTCGGGGGACAGGCGACTCCTACGAGCAGTACTTC
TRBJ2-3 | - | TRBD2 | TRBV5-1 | CASSHGLAGVLRTDTQYF | TGCGCCAGCAGCCATGGACTAGCGGGAGTATTAAGAACAGATACGCAGTATTTT
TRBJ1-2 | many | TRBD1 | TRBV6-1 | CASSGGQDYGYTF | TGTGCCAGCAGTGGCGGACAGGACTATGGCTACACCTTC
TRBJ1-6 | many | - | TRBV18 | CASSPEQGGNSPLHF | TGTGCCAGCTCACCTGAACAGGGTGGAAATTCACCCCTCCACTTT
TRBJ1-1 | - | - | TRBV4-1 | CASSQDLGGGLMNTEAFF | TGCGCCAGCAGCCAAGATCTCGGAGGGGGGCTTATGAACACTGAAGCTTTCTTT
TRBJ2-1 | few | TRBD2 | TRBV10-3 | CAISARGLTYNEQFF | TGTGCCATCAGTGCGAGGGGACTAACCTACAATGAGCAGTTCTTC
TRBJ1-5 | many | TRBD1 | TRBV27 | CASSPPTGRINQPQHF | TGTGCCAGCAGTCCGCCGACAGGGCGCATCAATCAGCCCCAGCATTTT